Presented here are 18 T cell receptor beta chains from one specimen sequenced in a study of cytomegalovirus exposure and HLA in healthy donors. PCR employed 60 Vbeta and 13 Jbeta primers. Some clones are missing from TCRdb's copy, which holds only in-frame ones; the method was immunoSEQ multiplex PCR. This sample has approximately 160,000 clones, with around three quarters found just once. The sequencing sample was made of PBMCs. The receptors derive from a young woman in good health and CMV-seronegative.

The V and J genes are TRBV19 and TRBJ1-1; no firm D call. With 0 bases removed from V and 4 bases from J, the gap between germline ends came to 6 bases. Germline CDR1 LNHDA, CDR2 SQIVND (reference sequence). There are 13 residues in the CDR3. The CDR3 nucleotides are TGTGCCAGTAGTATAGATGGTAGCACTGAAGCTTTCTTT. As protein: CASSIDGSTEAFF.

The rearrangement joins TRBV29-1 to TRBJ2-7; 8 bases are shared with TRBD1. Germline V lookup: CDR1 SQVTM, CDR2 ANQGSEA. The CDR3 runs 13 residues. Trimming took 6 bases from V and 0 from J; bases not matched to a gene: 4. In DNA, the CDR3 is TGCAGCGTCGACAGGGGAGGCTCCTACGAGCAGTACTTC. Protein: CSVDRGGSYEQYF.

The chain uses TRBV5-8 and TRBJ1-1; D is undetermined. Trimming cost V 5 bases and J 2 bases, with 10 bases left between them. The germline V gene has CDR1 SGHTS and CDR2 YDEGEE. The CDR3 length is 13 residues. The CDR3 here is CASSVERNTEAFF. CDR3 nucleotide sequence: TGTGCCAGCAGTGTGGAGAGAAACACTGAAGCTTTCTTT. Drawing the rest from reference TRBV5-8 and TRBJ1-1, the complete variable domain is EAGVTQSPTHLIKTRGQQATLRCSPISGHTSVYWYQQALGLGLQFLLWYDEGEERNRGNFPPRFSGRQFPNYSSELNVNALELEDSALYLCASSVERNTEAFFGQGTRLTVV.

J is TRBJ2-7 and V is TRBV2; 7 bases line up with TRBD1. With 6 bases clipped from V and 0 bases from J, the junction kept 2 bases outside the gene matches. The CDR3 has 13 amino acids. CDR1 is SNHLY and CDR2 is FYNNEI in the germline V gene. The DNA of the CDR3 is TGTGCCAGCAGCCGGGACAGCTCCTACGAGCAGTACTTC. It specifies CASSRDSSYEQYF.

The chain links TRBV4-2 to TRBJ2-7, with 11 bases matching TRBD2. CDR1 is LGHNA, CDR2 YNFKEQ, per germline. The CDR3 covers 14 residues. J gave up 7 bases and V 0 bases, and 2 bases lay outside the gene matches. CDR3 DNA: TGTGCCAGCAGCCAAGAGGGGACTAGCGGAGAGCAGTACTTC. This encodes CASSQEGTSGEQYF.

V gene TRBV5-5 combines with J gene TRBJ2-7, with a weak D call TRBD2 (6 bases). Germline V CDR1 and CDR2: SGHKS, YYEKEE (reference sequence). The CDR3 sequence is 14 residues long. The V gene lost 0 bases and the J gene lost 3 bases, with 10 bases spanning the gap. DNA for the CDR3: TGTGCCAGCAGCTTGGATGGGGGGAACTACGAGCAGTACTTC. Translating it yields CASSLDGGNYEQYF.

The CDR3 region is CASSLQGAENSPLHF. The DNA of the CDR3 is TGCGCCAGCAGCTTACAGGGGGCCGAGAATTCACCCCTCCACTTT. The chain recombines TRBV5-1 with TRBJ1-6, with TRBD1 matching 9 bases. Germline V gives CDR1 SGHRS, CDR2 YFSETQ. The ends lost 2 bases at V and 7 bases at J; junction bases unmatched: 4. The CDR3 extends over 15 amino acids.

This chain uses TRBV5-4 with TRBJ2-1, with 7 bases aligning to TRBD2. Germline-derived CDR1 and CDR2 are SGHNT and YYREEE (reference sequence). This CDR3 comprises 15 residues. V trimming: 5 bases; J trimming: 4 bases; junction bases outside the gene matches: 9. CDR3 nucleotides: TGTGCCAGCAGTCTTCTAGCGGCGACTTACAATGAGCAGTTCTTC. It encodes CASSLLAATYNEQFF.

The chain couples TRBV29-1 to TRBJ1-2; D may be TRBD1 (5 bases). The CDR3 loop spans 13 amino acids. V lost 1 base and J lost 3, with 9 bases in between. The germline CDR1 and CDR2 sequences are SQVTM and ANQGSEA. The DNA of the CDR3 is TGCAGCGTTGAAGGGAGCAGGGACTATGGCTACACCTTC. It translates to CSVEGSRDYGYTF. Drawing the rest from reference TRBV29-1 and TRBJ1-2, the complete variable domain is SAVISQKPSRDICQRGTSLTIQCQVDSQVTMMFWYRQQPGQSLTLIATANQGSEATYESGFVIDKFPISRPNLTFSTLTVSNMSPEDSSIYLCSVEGSRDYGYTFGSGTRLTVV.

The chain combines TRBV4-2 with TRBJ1-6; perhaps TRBD1 as D (5 bases). The CDR3 length is 22 residues. Germline V gene data show CDR1 as LGHNA and CDR2 as YNFKEQ. The V end was cut by 3 bases, the J end by 0 bases, with 27 bases between. DNA for the CDR3: TGTGCCAGCAGCCAGGCGCTTGGGGCCCGGGCGCGGGATAGCTCCTATAATTCACCCCTCCACTTT. Translating it yields CASSQALGARARDSSYNSPLHF.

The chain employs TRBV27 and TRBJ1-6; no firm D call. V was clipped by 6 bases and J by 7 bases, with 13 bases between them. This CDR3 spans 14 amino acids. Germline loops: CDR1 MNHEY, CDR2 SMNVEV (reference sequence). The CDR3 DNA reads TGTGCCAGCAGGGGCGCAGGTTTGAATTCACCCCTCCACTTT. It is translated as CASRGAGLNSPLHF.

This chain uses TRBV18 with TRBJ2-3, with D hard to call. V was clipped by 0 bases and J by 3 bases, with 4 bases between them. The CDR3 runs to 13 residues. Per the germline V gene, CDR1 is KGHSH and CDR2 is LQKENI. In DNA, the CDR3 is TGTGCCAGCTCACCACCGGAGACAGATACGCAGTATTTT. Protein sequence: CASSPPETDTQYF. The whole variable domain, filled in from reference TRBV18 and TRBJ2-3, reads NAGVMQNPRHLVRRRGQEARLRCSPMKGHSHVYWYRQLPEEGLKFMVYLQKENIIDESGMPKERFSAEFPKEGPSILRIQQVVRGDSAAYFCASSPPETDTQYFGPGTRLTVL.

CDR3 sequence (DNA): TGTGCCAGCAGCTTAGTTCGGGGTGGGAACACTGAAGCTTTCTTT. This gives the protein CASSLVRGGNTEAFF. V and J are TRBV7-6 and TRBJ1-1, with D uncertain. Trimming pared 1 base from V and 1 base from J, leaving 10 bases between. From germline, CDR1 is SGHVS and CDR2 FNYEAQ. The CDR3 is 15 amino acids.

This clone was seen only a few times. The rearrangement links TRBV5-8 to TRBJ2-5, with D maybe TRBD1 (5 bases). This CDR3 region has 14 residues. Per germline, CDR1 SGHTS and CDR2 YDEGEE. V was shortened by 4 bases and J by 6 bases, with 16 bases between the two germline ends. CDR3 DNA sequence: TGTGCCAGCAGCCCCGAAGCAGGGTCAAAGACCCAGTACTTC. Amino acid sequence: CASSPEAGSKTQYF.

This rearrangement joins TRBV30 to TRBJ2-2; D is unresolved. The germline V and J ends were trimmed by 0 bases and 1 base, with 6 bases remaining between them. CDR3 length equals 14 residues. CDR1 and CDR2 (germline): GTSNPN, SVGIG (reference sequence). CDR3 coding DNA: TGTGCCTGGAGTGTAACCGGGAACACCGGGGAGCTGTTTTTT. Protein product: CAWSVTGNTGELFF.

CDR3 protein: CASSIVLGGNYGYTF. Written as DNA, the CDR3 is TGTGCCAGTAGTATCGTCCTGGGGGGGAACTATGGCTACACCTTC. J is TRBJ1-2 and V is TRBV19, with a tentative D call TRBD1 (5 bases). Germline CDR1 LNHDA, CDR2 SQIVND (reference sequence). V was cut by 3 bases and J by 2 bases, with 13 bases left in between. This CDR3 is 15 amino acids long.

On this clone itself: The germline gene is not matched at one end of the junction; a read error may be the cause. The V and J genes are TRBV7-7 and TRBJ1-1; tentatively, D is TRBD1 (5 bases). Per the germline V gene, CDR1 is SSHAT and CDR2 is FNYEAQ (reference sequence). CDR3 size: 13 residues. CDR3 DNA: TGTGCTAGCAGCATAGACAGGAACACTGAAGCTTTCTTT. Translation: CASSIDRNTEAFF.

This clone was counted only a few times. The rearrangement joins TRBV9 to TRBJ1-2; weak D call: TRBD1 (5 bases). The CDR3 has 14 residues. The V end lost 4 bases, the J end lost 7 bases, and 17 bases lay between the germline ends. Germline V CDR1 and CDR2: SGDLS, YYNGEE. The CDR3 spells CASSTSPAGPGYTF. CDR3 nucleotides: TGTGCCAGCAGCACTTCACCGGCAGGGCCTGGCTACACCTTC.